These T cell receptor beta chains were read from a single sample in a study of blood T cell repertoires in COVID-19. Sequencing was performed with immunoSEQ multiplex PCR; in TCRdb, only in-frame clones are kept and a portion is missing. The data hold tens of thousands of clones, with about 83% observed a single time. The sequencing sample was made of peripheral blood. The source of these receptors is a man aged 70 or older with COVID-19, enrolled during active disease. Each CDR3 is given with its conserved first and last residue. The D gene is left open where the match is weak. Size tells how often a clone was seen (once, few, many) or the class of an expanded clone, and some rows leave it out.

J gene | V gene | clone size | D gene | CDR3 DNA | CDR3 protein
TRBJ2-1 | TRBV19 | once | TRBD2 | TGTGCCAGTAGTGGGTTTTCTTTAGCGGGAGGGCCGAATGAGCAGTTCTTC | CASSGFSLAGGPNEQFF
TRBJ2-4 | TRBV5-1 | once | NA | TGCGCCAGCAGAGGCGGGTGGGGAAACATTCAGTACTTC | CASRGGWGNIQYF
TRBJ1-3 | TRBV3-1/TRBV3-2 | NA | NA | TGTGCCAGCAGCTCCCCACGACTAACGGTACTGCAAGGGAACATATATTTT | CASSSPRLTVLQGNIYF
TRBJ2-1 | TRBV5-1 | NA | TRBD1 | TGCGCCAGCAGCCGAGGACAGGGGGTACAGTTCTTC | CASSRGQGVQFF
TRBJ2-6 | TRBV9 | NA | NA | TGTGCCAGCAGCGTTGCAGGGTCTGGGGCCAACGTCCTGACTTTC | CASSVAGSGANVLTF
TRBJ2-5 | TRBV7-2 | NA | TRBD2 | TGTGCCAGCAGCTTAAATGGCGGGAGGGAGACCCAGTACTTC | CASSLNGGRETQYF
TRBJ1-2 | TRBV13 | NA | TRBD1 | TGTGCCAGCAGCTATGAGGGGACAGGGAAGAGCGGCTACACCTTC | CASSYEGTGKSGYTF
TRBJ1-3 | TRBV5-1 | NA | NA | TGCGCCAGCAGCCCGGACGGTTGGGGAGACACCATATATTTT | CASSPDGWGDTIYF
TRBJ2-2 | TRBV2 | NA | NA | TGTGCCAGCAGTGATCAGGGGATACCCGGGGAGCTGTTTTTT | CASSDQGIPGELFF
TRBJ1-3 | TRBV5-1 | NA | TRBD1 | TGCGCCAGCAGCTTGGGGGACAGCTCTGGAAACACCATATATTTT | CASSLGDSSGNTIYF
TRBJ1-2 | TRBV9 | once | NA | TGTGCCAGCAGCGTAAGGGCAGGGATTAACTATGGCTACACCTTC | CASSVRAGINYGYTF
TRBJ2-7 | TRBV7-9 | NA | TRBD2 | TGTGCCAGCAGCCACTTTAGGACTAGCGGAACCAACCTCGAGCAGTACTTC | CASSHFRTSGTNLEQYF
TRBJ2-7 | TRBV27 | NA | NA | TGTGCCAGCAGTATCCTCCCGGGAAGCTCCTACGAGCAGTACTTC | CASSILPGSSYEQYF
TRBJ2-3 | TRBV27 | NA | NA | TGTGCCAGCAGTTTATGGGCCGCAGATACGCAGTATTTT | CASSLWAADTQYF
TRBJ2-5 | TRBV19 | NA | TRBD2 | TGTGCCAGTAGGATACTAGCGCCCCAAGAGACCCAGTACTTC | CASRILAPQETQYF
TRBJ1-2 | TRBV5-1 | NA | NA | TGCGCCAGCAGGGCAGGGCCACATGTGGATGGCTACACCTTC | CASRAGPHVDGYTF
TRBJ1-2 | TRBV4-3 | NA | NA | TGCGCCAGCAGCCAAGATGGGGGGTTGGACTATGGCTACACCTTC | CASSQDGGLDYGYTF
TRBJ2-7 | TRBV7-2 | NA | NA | TGTGCCAGCAGCTTGGAGACCGGCTACGAGCAGTACTTC | CASSLETGYEQYF
TRBJ1-1 | TRBV28 | NA | TRBD1 | TGTGCCAGCAGTCAACGAACCGGGACAGGATACGAAGCTTTCTTT | CASSQRTGTGYEAFF
TRBJ1-5 | TRBV10-3 | few | NA | TGTGCCATCACCCGATTTTATATGGACAGCGGTAATCAGCCCCAGCATTTT | CAITRFYMDSGNQPQHF
TRBJ1-5 | TRBV12-5 | NA | NA | TGTGCTAGTGGTTTGGTACGGGGGGGCGAGGGCAATCAGCCCCAGCATTTT | CASGLVRGGEGNQPQHF
TRBJ2-3 | TRBV7-6 | NA | TRBD2 | TGTGCCAGCAGCTTAGTAGCGGGGGGGCGCACAGATACGCAGTATTTT | CASSLVAGGRTDTQYF
TRBJ2-2 | TRBV12-5 | NA | NA | TGTGCTAGTGGTTTGGGACATTACACCGGGGAGCTGTTTTTT | CASGLGHYTGELFF
TRBJ2-6 | TRBV18 | NA | TRBD1 | TGTGCCAGCTCACCCAACACAGGGGGATATGGGGCCAACGTCCTGACTTTC | CASSPNTGGYGANVLTF
TRBJ1-5 | TRBV6-2/TRBV6-3 | NA | NA | TGTGCCAGCAGTCGAGGCACCTATAGCAATCAGCCCCAGCATTTT | CASSRGTYSNQPQHF
TRBJ2-7 | TRBV28 | NA | TRBD2 | TGTGCCAGCAGTTCCGGACTAGCGGGAGTATACGAGCAGTACTTC | CASSSGLAGVYEQYF
TRBJ2-7 | TRBV28 | few | NA | TGTGCCCGTCCCTCTAGCGAGACCTACGAGCAGTACTTC | CARPSSETYEQYF
TRBJ1-4 | TRBV7-9 | NA | TRBD1 | TGTGCCAGCAGCCTCGGACAGGGCTTTGAAAAACTGTTTTTT | CASSLGQGFEKLFF
TRBJ1-2 | TRBV28 | NA | NA | TGTGCCAGCAGTTTTGGGGGCGCCGGGGACTATCGGGGCTACACCTTC | CASSFGGAGDYRGYTF
TRBJ1-6 | TRBV19 | NA | NA | TGTGCCAGTACCGCAGGCGCAGGGGCCCTCCACTTT | CASTAGAGALHF
TRBJ1-1 | TRBV5-3 | NA | NA | TGTGCCAGAAGCCAAGGAGTGTCGAAGAGAATGAACACTGAAGCTTTCTTT | CARSQGVSKRMNTEAFF
TRBJ2-5 | TRBV28 | NA | TRBD2 | TGTGCCAGCAGGCCAGGACTAGCGGGAGGTGGAGAGACCCAGTACTTC | CASRPGLAGGGETQYF
TRBJ2-6 | TRBV6-6 | few | TRBD1 | TGTGCCAGCAGTCCCACGCGACTGACACCCACAGGGGTCATCGTGGATGGGGCCAACGTCCTGACTTTC | CASSPTRLTPTGVIVDGANVLTF
TRBJ1-4 | TRBV5-6 | NA | NA | TGTGCCAGCAGCTCCCGAGGGCGGGAAAAACTGTTTTTT | CASSSRGREKLFF
TRBJ1-1 | TRBV11-2 | NA | TRBD1 | TGTGCCAGCAGCTTTACGGACAGGGTAACTGAAGCTTTCTTT | CASSFTDRVTEAFF
TRBJ2-7 | TRBV11-2 | NA | TRBD1 | TGTGCCAGCAGCTGGGGGACAGCCTCCTACGAGCAGTACTTC | CASSWGTASYEQYF
TRBJ2-7 | TRBV6-5 | few | NA | TGTGCCAGCAGTTACTCGACACAGGGTACCTACGAGCAGTACTTC | CASSYSTQGTYEQYF
TRBJ2-7 | TRBV23-1 | few | TRBD1 | TGCGCCAGCAACCCAGGGGGAAAAGGGATCCACGAGCAGTACTTC | CASNPGGKGIHEQYF
TRBJ1-3 | TRBV3-1/TRBV3-2 | NA | NA | TGTGCCAGCAGCTTTCGAACAGGGAGCTCTGGAAACACCATATATTTT | CASSFRTGSSGNTIYF
TRBJ2-3 | TRBV30 | few | TRBD2 | TGTGCCTGGAGTGTACGAGCGGGAGCAGATACGCAGTATTTT | CAWSVRAGADTQYF
TRBJ1-1 | TRBV7-8 | NA | NA | TGTGCCAGCAGCAACTTTGTGGGAGTTACTGAAGCTTTCTTT | CASSNFVGVTEAFF
TRBJ1-5 | TRBV14 | NA | NA | TGTGCCAGCAGCTTAGGGGCCGAGCCCCAGCATTTT | CASSLGAEPQHF
TRBJ1-5 | TRBV6-6 | many | NA | TGTGCCAGCAGTACACGACAGGTTGAGCAGCCCCAGCATTTT | CASSTRQVEQPQHF
TRBJ1-6 | TRBV19 | few | NA | TGTGCCAGTAGTATCGGGAGCTCCTATAATTCACCCCTCCACTTT | CASSIGSSYNSPLHF
TRBJ2-1 | TRBV11-3 | NA | NA | TGTGCCAGCAGCTTAACGATAGACAATGAGCAGTTCTTC | CASSLTIDNEQFF
TRBJ2-5 | TRBV6-5 | NA | TRBD1 | TGTGCCAGCAGTTTATTCGGGACAGTCCAAGAGACCCAGTACTTC | CASSLFGTVQETQYF
TRBJ2-5 | TRBV5-1 | NA | TRBD2 | TGCGCCAGCACACCTGAACTAGCGCGAGGAGAGACCCAGTACTTC | CASTPELARGETQYF
TRBJ2-1 | TRBV24-1 | NA | NA | TGTGCCACCAGTGATTTGAGGGGAAACTCCTACAATGAGCAGTTCTTC | CATSDLRGNSYNEQFF
TRBJ2-7 | TRBV7-2 | NA | TRBD2 | TGTGCCAGCAGCCCAGGGACTAGCGGGAGGGGGTACGAGCAGTACTTC | CASSPGTSGRGYEQYF
TRBJ1-2 | TRBV2 | NA | NA | TGTGCCAGCAGTGTAAGCGCGCGCGGCTACACCTTC | CASSVSARGYTF
TRBJ1-5 | TRBV3-1/TRBV3-2 | NA | NA | TGTGCCAGCAGCCAAGATGAGAGACAGCCCCAGCATTTT | CASSQDERQPQHF
TRBJ2-1 | TRBV6-6 | NA | TRBD2 | TGTGCCAGCGGAAAGCGGGACTACAATGAGCAGTTCTTC | CASGKRDYNEQFF
TRBJ2-6 | TRBV11-3 | once | NA | TGTGCCAGCAGCTTAGATTCAGGGATCACTGGGGCCAACGTCCTGACTTTC | CASSLDSGITGANVLTF
TRBJ1-1 | TRBV4-1 | NA | TRBD1 | TGCGCCAGCAGCCCTAGACCGGGACAGATCCAGCTGAACACTGAAGCTTTCTTT | CASSPRPGQIQLNTEAFF
TRBJ1-3 | TRBV7-6 | NA | NA | TGTGCCAGCAGCGCACAGTGGATTCCTGGAAACACCATATATTTT | CASSAQWIPGNTIYF
TRBJ1-2 | TRBV19 | NA | NA | TGTGCCAGTAGTATGTGGCGTAAGGACGGTTCGCGGGCAGGCTACACCTTC | CASSMWRKDGSRAGYTF
TRBJ2-3 | TRBV5-6 | NA | TRBD2 | TGTGCCAGCAGCTTGGCCGCTAGCGGGAGTATAACAGATACGCAGTATTTT | CASSLAASGSITDTQYF
TRBJ1-2 | TRBV25-1 | NA | TRBD1 | TGTGCCAGCAGACAGGGGGCTGGTGGCTACACCTTC | CASRQGAGGYTF